This T cell receptor beta chain came from a study of T cell responses to AZD1222 COVID-19 vaccine (dated by TCRdb to the early 2020s). About the full investigation: Because spike-specific TCR depth and breadth did not differ between the two schedules, AZD1222 recipients who got a second dose at roughly 4 weeks were pooled with those who got a second dose at roughly 12 weeks. TCR sequencing was performed for 230 to 250 trial participants, of whom around 210 were given two doses of AZD1222 and around 26 were given two doses of MenACWY control vaccine. Trial participants were enrolled by age into subgroups of 18-55, 56-69 and 70-plus years, and around 150, 29 and 61 TCR-sequenced participants, respectively, were included in these subgroups.

Overall results and qualifications from the work: Because no day 14 peak-response samples were available, the repertoires could be characterized only after the peak T cell response. In the small 56-69-year group, the increase in depth fell short of significance, most likely because of low power. Spike-specific TCR breadth and depth rose significantly after two AZD1222 doses compared with day 0 and with MenACWY recipients. Only six AZD1222 recipients were SARS-CoV-2 seropositive at baseline, limiting conclusions about previously exposed vaccinees. The vaccine-associated CD4 TCRs covered the entire spike protein, and the dominant responses fell in regions 160-218 and 743-854. Participants were mostly white British, with more females than males. The authors suggested clonal diversity may have been underestimated. Reportedly, close to half of the unique spike-specific TCRs recognized epitopes lying outside the regions that are mutated in the B.1.351 and B.1.1.7 variants.

V was cut back by 3 bases and J by 4 bases, leaving a gap of 6 bases between them. From the germline V gene, CDR1 is SNHLY and CDR2 is FYNNEI. The CDR3 numbers 12 residues from cysteine through phenylalanine. Solely the CDR3 DNA is kept, with 36 bases framed from the first base. In the paper's terms, the time point label means: baseline before first vaccination. Samples from vaccinated people were obtained from the UK trials COV001 and COV002, which included a single-blind randomized controlled phase 2/3 trial of AZD1222 (ChAdOx1 nCoV-19) in healthy adults. For TCRbeta chain sequencing, PBMC samples were collected from trial participants at day 0 and at day 28 after the second dose. With regard to this clone: No cognate antigen has been identified for it. No base-level quality is on record; no much larger clone is a single base apart.

The CDR3 regions of human TCRbeta chains were subjected to immunosequencing. Under the source paper's analysis protocol: TCRs in the repertoires were compared against a reference library of SARS-CoV-2-specific TCRs that had been generated with the MIRA antigen-specificity platform. Breadth was defined as the fraction of unique TCRs that were SARS-CoV-2-associated. Depth was defined as the fraction of total T cells that were SARS-CoV-2-associated. Using the MIRA data, each spike-specific TCR was mapped to the spike region that the TCR reacts to and placed in a CD4 or CD8 class. Log10-transformed breadth and depth values were compared by one-way ANOVA with Sidak's multiple comparisons tests. The source is immuneACCESS, and TCRdb retained only in-frame sequences with V and J called. Part of the clones is not carried over; for the studies checked, unresolved V genes explain less than half of this, and the remainder is unexplained. V and J calls and clone size follow that table, whereas D and trimming were derived from the DNA. For this sample the table gives approximately 160,000 clones, of which about nine tenths were detected only once. Roughly 1.6% of the sample goes to the ten largest clones.

This material consisted of peripheral blood, taken on day 0 of AZD1222 vaccination. The sequence links TRBV2 to TRBJ1-2; the D segment cannot be called with confidence. The TCR sequence derives from an adult in good health. The CDR3 region: CASSDGSYGYTF. DNA sequence: TGTGCCAGCAGTGATGGCAGCTATGGCTACACCTTC.